A selection of T cell receptor beta chains follows, all from one sample in a study of Ad26.COV2.S vaccination and SARS-CoV-2 variants. The data were produced by immunoSEQ multiplex PCR, yet TCRdb's version contains in-frame clones alone and is incomplete. This repertoire shows 250,000 or so clones, around 88% found once; its top ten account for about 2.7%. The starting material was peripheral blood, obtained in a trial of Ad26.COV2.S vaccine versus placebo. Every receptor here comes from a person aged 18-60 years who received the Ad26.COV2.S COVID-19 vaccine or a placebo. CDR3s include the opening cysteine and the closing phenylalanine or tryptophan. A D gene is named only where the DNA matches it firmly. Size values are once, few and many counts, or a class for expanded clones, and some rows have none.

cdr3_aa cdr3_nt j_call clone_size d_call v_call
CASSSWTGGYNEQFF TGTGCCAGCAGCTCATGGACAGGGGGTTACAATGAGCAGTTCTTC TRBJ2-1 once TRBD1 TRBV7-2
CASSLSARGQEKLFF TGTGCCAGCAGTTTATCAGCCAGGGGGCAGGAAAAACTGTTTTTT TRBJ1-4 NA TRBD1 TRBV27
CASSWDSYQPQHF TGCGCCAGCAGCTGGGACAGTTATCAGCCCCAGCATTTT TRBJ1-5 NA TRBD1 TRBV5-1
CASSLNSARGDTQYF TGTGCCAGCAGCTTAAACTCGGCTCGGGGAGATACGCAGTATTTT TRBJ2-3 NA NA TRBV7-2
CASHVAPNTDTQYF TGTGCCAGCCATGTAGCGCCGAACACAGATACGCAGTATTTT TRBJ2-3 few NA TRBV6-5
CASSQVYQGYAEAFF TGCGCCAGCAGCCAAGTGTATCAGGGATACGCTGAAGCTTTCTTT TRBJ1-1 NA NA TRBV4-1
CASSIARGTGNTIYF TGTGCCAGTAGTATAGCCAGGGGGACTGGAAACACCATATATTTT TRBJ1-3 NA TRBD1 TRBV19
CASSLDGSNQPQHF TGTGCCAGCAGCTTGGACGGAAGCAATCAGCCCCAGCATTTT TRBJ1-5 NA NA TRBV11-2
CASSFRWDTEAFF TGTGCCAGCAGCTTTAGATGGGACACTGAAGCTTTCTTT TRBJ1-1 NA NA TRBV13
CASSIGLAGYNEQFF TGTGCCAGTAGTATAGGTCTAGCGGGCTACAATGAGCAGTTCTTC TRBJ2-1 NA TRBD2 TRBV19
CASSPREGGLLTGELFF TGTGCCAGCAGCCCGCGGGAGGGGGGACTATTAACCGGGGAGCTGTTTTTT TRBJ2-2 NA TRBD2 TRBV9
CSARAGSYNEQFF TGCAGCGCCCGGGCCGGCTCCTACAATGAGCAGTTCTTC TRBJ2-1 NA NA TRBV29-1
CASSLEKRSSEQFF TGTGCCAGCAGCTTAGAAAAGAGGTCCAGTGAGCAGTTCTTC TRBJ2-1 NA NA TRBV7-2
CASSGFRTGGAFYGYTF TGTGCCAGCAGCGGATTCCGGACAGGGGGCGCTTTTTATGGCTACACCTTC TRBJ1-2 NA TRBD1 TRBV9
CASSPSRTGWEQPQHF TGTGCCAGTAGTCCAAGCCGGACAGGGTGGGAACAGCCCCAGCATTTT TRBJ1-5 NA TRBD1 TRBV19
CASSEEYEGEFF TGTGCCAGCAGCGAAGAATATGAAGGGGAGTTCTTC TRBJ2-1 NA NA TRBV2
CASSPTDEKLFF TGTGCCAGCAGCCCCACGGATGAAAAACTGTTTTTT TRBJ1-4 NA NA TRBV11-3
CASSFQSQVLRDNQPQHF TGTGCCAGCAGCTTTCAATCCCAGGTCCTTAGGGACAATCAGCCCCAGCATTTT TRBJ1-5 NA NA TRBV7-9
CASSEVPPPTGELFF TGTGCCAGCAGTGAAGTTCCTCCACCTACCGGGGAGCTGTTTTTT TRBJ2-2 NA NA TRBV6-1
CASSIDQRGGRFF TGTGCCAGTAGTATAGATCAGAGAGGCGGGAGATTCTTC TRBJ2-1 few TRBD2 TRBV19
CASSLGWGPGDTQYF TGTGCCAGCAGCCTGGGATGGGGGCCGGGGGATACGCAGTATTTT TRBJ2-3 NA NA TRBV5-4
CASTSGQGARQPQHF TGTGCCAGCACAAGTGGGCAGGGGGCACGTCAGCCCCAGCATTTT TRBJ1-5 once TRBD1 TRBV6-5
CASSLTGGNGETQYF TGCGCCAGCAGCTTGACAGGGGGTAACGGAGAGACCCAGTACTTC TRBJ2-5 NA TRBD1 TRBV5-1
CASSYSGETQYF TGTGCCAGCAGTTATTCGGGGGAGACCCAGTACTTC TRBJ2-5 NA NA TRBV12-3/TRBV12-4
CASSFSHEQFF TGTGCCAGCAGCTTTTCGCATGAGCAGTTCTTC TRBJ2-1 NA NA TRBV7-2
CSATDRVSEAFF TGCAGTGCTACTGACAGGGTCTCCGAAGCTTTCTTT TRBJ1-1 NA TRBD1 TRBV20-1
CAISESVQGGRLDGYTF TGTGCCATCAGTGAGTCGGTCCAGGGGGGACGGTTGGATGGCTACACCTTC TRBJ1-2 NA TRBD1 TRBV10-3
CASSYSPLEGTTEAFF TGTGCCAGCAGTTATTCCCCTCTCGAGGGGACCACTGAAGCTTTCTTT TRBJ1-1 NA NA TRBV6-2/TRBV6-3
CASSVRGANYGYTF TGTGCCAGTTCGGTGCGGGGGGCGAACTATGGCTACACCTTC TRBJ1-2 NA NA TRBV19
CASSQVSGTSSYNSPLHF TGTGCCAGCAGCCAAGTATCCGGGACTAGCTCCTATAATTCACCCCTCCACTTT TRBJ1-6 NA NA TRBV4-2
CATKGTNTGELFF TGTGCCACTAAAGGGACGAACACCGGGGAGCTGTTTTTT TRBJ2-2 NA NA TRBV12-3/TRBV12-4
CASSLAQESGKGGFF TGTGCCAGCAGCTTAGCCCAGGAAAGCGGGAAGGGTGGGTTCTTC TRBJ2-1 NA TRBD2 TRBV7-2
CATSSPHYAVSYEQYF TGTGCCACCAGCTCACCCCATTACGCGGTCTCCTACGAGCAGTACTTC TRBJ2-7 NA NA TRBV15
CASSPTGGYTGELFF TGTGCTAGCAGCCCCACCGGGGGGTACACCGGGGAGCTGTTTTTT TRBJ2-2 NA TRBD2 TRBV7-7
CASSTTSTEAFF TGCGCCAGCAGCACGACATCTACTGAAGCTTTCTTT TRBJ1-1 NA NA TRBV5-1
CASSLQREDQETQYF TGTGCCAGCAGCCTACAGCGGGAAGACCAAGAGACCCAGTACTTC TRBJ2-5 NA TRBD2 TRBV7-8
CASSYLSFPYNEQFF TGTGCCAGCAGTTACCTTAGCTTCCCCTACAATGAGCAGTTCTTC TRBJ2-1 NA NA TRBV6-6
CASSARSASYNEQFF TGTGCCAGCAGCGCCCGTAGCGCCTCCTACAATGAGCAGTTCTTC TRBJ2-1 NA NA TRBV9
CASSTGGFDEAFF TGTGCCAGCAGTACGGGGGGGTTCGATGAAGCTTTCTTT TRBJ1-1 NA NA TRBV9
CATSRDDVANYGYTF TGTGCCACCAGCAGAGATGACGTAGCAAACTATGGCTACACCTTC TRBJ1-2 NA NA TRBV15
CASRAGHRSPLHF TGTGCCAGCAGGGCGGGACACCGCTCACCCCTCCACTTT TRBJ1-6 NA NA TRBV6-5
CASLREGQPYEQYF TGTGCCAGTCTTAGGGAGGGGCAACCCTACGAGCAGTACTTC TRBJ2-7 NA TRBD2 TRBV18
CASSESGGIPYSNQPQHF TGTGCCAGCAGTGAATCAGGGGGGATCCCTTATAGCAATCAGCCCCAGCATTTT TRBJ1-5 NA TRBD1 TRBV25-1
CASSFLGAETQYF TGTGCCAGCAGTTTTCTGGGGGCCGAGACCCAGTACTTC TRBJ2-5 once NA TRBV12-3/TRBV12-4
CAWSVLQGRSINTEAFF TGTGCCTGGAGTGTACTGCAGGGTAGATCCATTAACACTGAAGCTTTCTTT TRBJ1-1 NA NA TRBV30
CASSPRFLRGPNTEAFF TGTGCCAGCAGTCCCCGGTTCTTGCGGGGCCCGAACACTGAAGCTTTCTTT TRBJ1-1 NA NA TRBV27